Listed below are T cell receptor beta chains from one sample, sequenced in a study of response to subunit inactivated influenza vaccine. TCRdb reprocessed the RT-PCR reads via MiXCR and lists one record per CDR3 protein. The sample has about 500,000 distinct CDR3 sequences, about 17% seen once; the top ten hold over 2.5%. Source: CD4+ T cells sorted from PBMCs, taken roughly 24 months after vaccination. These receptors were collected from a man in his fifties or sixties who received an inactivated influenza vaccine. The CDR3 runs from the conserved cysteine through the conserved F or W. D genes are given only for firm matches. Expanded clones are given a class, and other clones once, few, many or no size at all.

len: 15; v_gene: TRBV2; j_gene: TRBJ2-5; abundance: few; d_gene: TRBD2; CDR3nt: TGTGCCAGCAGTGTGGAGACTAGCGGGAGAAAGACCCAGTACTTC; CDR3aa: CASSVETSGRKTQYF
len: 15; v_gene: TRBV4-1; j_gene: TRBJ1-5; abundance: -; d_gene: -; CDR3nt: TGCGCCAGCAGCCAGGCCCGGGCGAGCAATCAGCCCCAGCATTTT; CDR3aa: CASSQARASNQPQHF
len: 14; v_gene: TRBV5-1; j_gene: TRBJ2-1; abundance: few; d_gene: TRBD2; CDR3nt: TGCGCCAGCAGCCCGGGGGACTATCAGGATGAGCAGTTCTTC; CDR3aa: CASSPGDYQDEQFF
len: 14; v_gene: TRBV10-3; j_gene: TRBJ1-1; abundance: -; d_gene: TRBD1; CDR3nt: TGTGCCATCAGCTACAGGGGGTCGAACACTGAAGCTTTCTTT; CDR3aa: CAISYRGSNTEAFF
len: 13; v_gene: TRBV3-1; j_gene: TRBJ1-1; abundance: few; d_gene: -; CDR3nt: TGTGCCAGCAGCCAGTACCAGGGTACTGAAGCTTTCTTT; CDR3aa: CASSQYQGTEAFF
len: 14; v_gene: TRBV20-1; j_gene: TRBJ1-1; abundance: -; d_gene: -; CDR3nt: TGCAGTGCTAGACTCGGACGCAGTCTTACTGAAGCTTTCTTT; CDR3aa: CSARLGRSLTEAFF
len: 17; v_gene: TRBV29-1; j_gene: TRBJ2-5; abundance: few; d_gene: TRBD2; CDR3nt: TGCAGCGTTGAATCCCGCACTAGCGGTGGCGTGGACGAGACCCAGTACTTC; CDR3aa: CSVESRTSGGVDETQYF
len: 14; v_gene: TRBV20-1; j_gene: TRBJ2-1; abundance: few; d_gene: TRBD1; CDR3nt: TGCAGTGGAAGGGGGCGGAGCTCCTACAATGAGCAGTTCTTC; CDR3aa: CSGRGRSSYNEQFF
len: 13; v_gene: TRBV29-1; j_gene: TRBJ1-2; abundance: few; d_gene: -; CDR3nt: TGCAGCGTTGAAGTGCGGGGTAGCTATGGCTACACCTTC; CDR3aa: CSVEVRGSYGYTF
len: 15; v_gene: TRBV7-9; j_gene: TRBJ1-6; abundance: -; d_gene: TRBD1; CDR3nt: TGTGCCAGCAGCTCAAGACAGGGTGTAGGTTCACCCCTCCACTTT; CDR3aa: CASSSRQGVGSPLHF
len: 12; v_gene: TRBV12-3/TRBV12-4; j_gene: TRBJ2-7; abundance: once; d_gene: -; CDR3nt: TGTGCCAGCAGTTTTTTGTTCTGCGAGCAGTACTTC; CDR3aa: CASSFLFCEQYF
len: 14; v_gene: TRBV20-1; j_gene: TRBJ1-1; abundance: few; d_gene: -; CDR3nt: TGCAGTGCTAGAGATTCAAGCGGGAGTTCTGAAGCTTTCTTT; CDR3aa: CSARDSSGSSEAFF
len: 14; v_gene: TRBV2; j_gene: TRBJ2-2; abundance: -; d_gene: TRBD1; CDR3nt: TGTGCCAGCGAGCAGGGGGCGCAGACCGGGGAGCTGTTTTTT; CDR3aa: CASEQGAQTGELFF
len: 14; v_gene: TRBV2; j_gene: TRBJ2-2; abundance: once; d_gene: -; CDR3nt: TGTGCCAGCAGTTTCCGAGCTGGGGCCGGGGAGCTGTTTTTT; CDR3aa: CASSFRAGAGELFF
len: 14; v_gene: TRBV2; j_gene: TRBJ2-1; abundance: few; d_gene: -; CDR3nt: TGTGCCAGCAGTGTACGAGCGGCCTACAATGAGCAGTTCTTC; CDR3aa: CASSVRAAYNEQFF
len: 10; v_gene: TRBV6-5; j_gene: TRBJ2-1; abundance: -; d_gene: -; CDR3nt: TGTGCCAGCGGTAGAGATGAGCAGTTCTTC; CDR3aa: CASGRDEQFF
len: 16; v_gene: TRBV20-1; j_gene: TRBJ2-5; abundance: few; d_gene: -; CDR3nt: TGCAGTGCTAGAGAGATTTCCTATGGCAGGGTTGAGACCCAGTACTTC; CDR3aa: CSAREISYGRVETQYF
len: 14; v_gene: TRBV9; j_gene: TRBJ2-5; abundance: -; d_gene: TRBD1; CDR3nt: TGTGCCAGCAGCGGGGGACAGGGGCAAAAGACCCAGTACTTC; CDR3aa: CASSGGQGQKTQYF
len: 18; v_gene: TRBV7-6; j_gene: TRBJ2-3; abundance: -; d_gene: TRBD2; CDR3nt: TGTGCCAGCAGCTTAGGGCGACTAGCGGGAGGAGGAACAGATACGCAGTATTTT; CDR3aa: CASSLGRLAGGGTDTQYF
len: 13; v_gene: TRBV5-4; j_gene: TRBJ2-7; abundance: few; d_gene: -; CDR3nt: TGTGCCAGCAGCACCCAGGGAACCTACGAGCAGTACTTC; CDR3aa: CASSTQGTYEQYF
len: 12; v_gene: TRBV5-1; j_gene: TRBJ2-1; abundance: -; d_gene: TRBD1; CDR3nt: TGCGCCAGCAGCGGACAGGGCAATGAGCAGTTCTTC; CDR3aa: CASSGQGNEQFF
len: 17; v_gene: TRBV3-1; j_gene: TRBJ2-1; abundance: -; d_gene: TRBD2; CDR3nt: TGTGCCAGCAGCCAAAGTGTTGTCAGGACTAGCGGCGGCGAGCAGTTCTTC; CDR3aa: CASSQSVVRTSGGEQFF
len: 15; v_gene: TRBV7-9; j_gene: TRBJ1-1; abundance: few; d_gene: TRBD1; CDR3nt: TGTGCCAGCAGCTCCCAGACAGGGAGGAGCACTGAAGCTTTCTTT; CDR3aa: CASSSQTGRSTEAFF
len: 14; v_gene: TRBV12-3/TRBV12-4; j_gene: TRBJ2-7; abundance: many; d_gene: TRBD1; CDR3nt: TGTGCCAGCAGCCCCCGACAGGGGGCGAGTGAGCAGTACTTC; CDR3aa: CASSPRQGASEQYF
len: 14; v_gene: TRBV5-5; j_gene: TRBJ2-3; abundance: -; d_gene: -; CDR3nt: TGTGCCAGCAGCTTGTTGGGACACACAGATACGCAGTATTTT; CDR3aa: CASSLLGHTDTQYF
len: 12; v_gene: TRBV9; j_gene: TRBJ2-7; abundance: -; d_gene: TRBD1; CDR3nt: TGTGCCAGCAGGGGGACAGGCTACGAGCAGTACTTC; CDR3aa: CASRGTGYEQYF
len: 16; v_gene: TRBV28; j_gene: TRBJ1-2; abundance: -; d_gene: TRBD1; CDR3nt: TGTGCCAGCAGTTTAGGACAGGGGAACCTGGGCTATGGCTACACCTTC; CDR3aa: CASSLGQGNLGYGYTF
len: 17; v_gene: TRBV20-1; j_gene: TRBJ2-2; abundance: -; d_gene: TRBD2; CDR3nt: TGCAGTGCTAGGCAGCTAGCGGGGGCCCCGAACACCGGGGAGCTGTTTTTT; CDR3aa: CSARQLAGAPNTGELFF
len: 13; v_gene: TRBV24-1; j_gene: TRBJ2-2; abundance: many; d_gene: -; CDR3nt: TGTGCCACCGACACCCCGAACACCGGGGAGCTGTTTTTT; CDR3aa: CATDTPNTGELFF
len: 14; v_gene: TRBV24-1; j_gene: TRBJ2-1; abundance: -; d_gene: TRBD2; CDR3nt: TGTGCCACCAGTGAAACGGGACTAGCGCATGAGCAGTTCTTC; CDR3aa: CATSETGLAHEQFF
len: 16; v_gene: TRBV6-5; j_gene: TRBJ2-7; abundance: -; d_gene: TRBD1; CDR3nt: TGTGCCAGCAGTTATCGCGACAGGGGGCGCCTCCACGAGCAGTACTTC; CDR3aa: CASSYRDRGRLHEQYF
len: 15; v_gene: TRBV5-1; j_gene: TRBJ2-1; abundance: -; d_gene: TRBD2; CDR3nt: TGCGCCAGCAGCATACTAGCGGGAGCTGGCAATGAGCAGTTCTTC; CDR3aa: CASSILAGAGNEQFF
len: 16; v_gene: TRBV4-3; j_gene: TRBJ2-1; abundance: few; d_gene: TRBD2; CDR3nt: TGCGCCAGCAGCCAGCTAGCGGTGAGCTCCTACAATGAGCAGTTCTTC; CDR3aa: CASSQLAVSSYNEQFF
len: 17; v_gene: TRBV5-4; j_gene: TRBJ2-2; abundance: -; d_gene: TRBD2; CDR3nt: TGTGCCAGCAGCTTGGGACTAGCGGGAGTTAACACCGGGGAGCTGTTTTTT; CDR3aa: CASSLGLAGVNTGELFF
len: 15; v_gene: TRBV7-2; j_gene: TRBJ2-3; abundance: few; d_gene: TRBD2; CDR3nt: TGTGCCAGCAGCTTACAAGCGGGGTTCACAGATACGCAGTATTTT; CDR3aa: CASSLQAGFTDTQYF
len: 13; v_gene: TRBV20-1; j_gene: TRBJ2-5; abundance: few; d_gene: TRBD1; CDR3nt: TGCAGTGCTTCTCGGACAGGAGGAGAGACCCAGTACTTC; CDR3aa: CSASRTGGETQYF
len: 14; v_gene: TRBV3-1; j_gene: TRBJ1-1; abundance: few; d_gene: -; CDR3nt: TGTGCCAGCAGCCAACGTGATGAGGGGGCTGAAGCTTTCTTT; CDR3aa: CASSQRDEGAEAFF
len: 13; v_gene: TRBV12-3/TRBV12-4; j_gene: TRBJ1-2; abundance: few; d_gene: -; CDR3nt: TGTGCCAGCAGTTTCACAGGGACGAGCGGCTACACCTTC; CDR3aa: CASSFTGTSGYTF
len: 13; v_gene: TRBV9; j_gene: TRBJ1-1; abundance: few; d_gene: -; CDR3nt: TGTGCCAGCAGCGTACACATGAACACTGAAGCTTTCTTT; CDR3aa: CASSVHMNTEAFF
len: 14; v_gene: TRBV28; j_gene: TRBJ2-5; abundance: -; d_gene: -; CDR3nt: TGTGCCAGCAACGTACAAGGCCCTCAAGAGACCCAGTACTTC; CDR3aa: CASNVQGPQETQYF
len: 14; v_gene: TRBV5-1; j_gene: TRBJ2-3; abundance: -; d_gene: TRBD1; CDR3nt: TGCGCCAGCAGCGCCGGACAGGCCTTAGATACGCAGTATTTT; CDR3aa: CASSAGQALDTQYF
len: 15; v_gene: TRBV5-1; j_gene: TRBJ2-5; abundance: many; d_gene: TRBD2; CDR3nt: TGCGCCAGCAGCTTGGGTAGCGGGTTCCAAGAGACCCAGTACTTC; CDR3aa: CASSLGSGFQETQYF
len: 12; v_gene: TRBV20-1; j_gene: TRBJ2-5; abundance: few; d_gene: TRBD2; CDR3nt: TGCAGTGCTCTAGCGGCACAAGAGACCCAGTACTTC; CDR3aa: CSALAAQETQYF
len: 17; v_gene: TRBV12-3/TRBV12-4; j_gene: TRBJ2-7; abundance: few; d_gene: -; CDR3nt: TGTGCCAGCAGTTGGGGGGCCCTCCGCGGGGACCCTAGTGAGCAGTACTTC; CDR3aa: CASSWGALRGDPSEQYF
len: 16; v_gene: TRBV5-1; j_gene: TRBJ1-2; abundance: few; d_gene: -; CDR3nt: TGCGCCAGCAGCTTGAGCACAGGGAAATCTAACTATGGCTACACCTTC; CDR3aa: CASSLSTGKSNYGYTF
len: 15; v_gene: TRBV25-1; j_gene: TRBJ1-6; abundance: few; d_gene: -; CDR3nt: TGTGCCAGCAGTGACACGAGGGGTTGGAATTCACCCCTCCACTTT; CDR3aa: CASSDTRGWNSPLHF
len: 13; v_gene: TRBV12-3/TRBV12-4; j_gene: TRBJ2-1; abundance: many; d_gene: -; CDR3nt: TGTGCCAGCAGTTTAGCGGCCGTCAATGAGCAGTTCTTC; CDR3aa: CASSLAAVNEQFF
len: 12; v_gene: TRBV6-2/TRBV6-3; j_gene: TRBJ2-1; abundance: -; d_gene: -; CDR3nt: TGTGCCAGCAGTTACTCGATCGTTTGGCAGTTCTTC; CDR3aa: CASSYSIVWQFF
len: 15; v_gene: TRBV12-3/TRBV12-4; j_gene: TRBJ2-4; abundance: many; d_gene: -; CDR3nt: TGTGCCAGCAGTTTTTCGACTCTAGCCAAAAACATTCAGTACTTC; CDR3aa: CASSFSTLAKNIQYF
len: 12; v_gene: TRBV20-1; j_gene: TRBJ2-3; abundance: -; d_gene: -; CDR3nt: TGCAGTGCTAGTACGGGCACAGATACGCAGTATTTT; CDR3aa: CSASTGTDTQYF
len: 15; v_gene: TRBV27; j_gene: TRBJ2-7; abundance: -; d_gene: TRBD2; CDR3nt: TGTGCCAGCAGTTTATCAGCGGGAGGTCCCTACGAGCAGTACTTC; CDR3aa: CASSLSAGGPYEQYF